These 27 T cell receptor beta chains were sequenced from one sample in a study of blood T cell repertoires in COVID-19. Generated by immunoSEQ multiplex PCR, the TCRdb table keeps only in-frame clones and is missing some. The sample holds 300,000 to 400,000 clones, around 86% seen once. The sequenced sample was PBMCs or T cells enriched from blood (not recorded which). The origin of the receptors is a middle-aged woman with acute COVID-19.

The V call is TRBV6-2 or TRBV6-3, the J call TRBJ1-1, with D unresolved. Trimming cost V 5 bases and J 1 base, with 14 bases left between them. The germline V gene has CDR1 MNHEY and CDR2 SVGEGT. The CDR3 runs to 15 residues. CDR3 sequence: CASSTSGKGNTEAFF. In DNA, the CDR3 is TGTGCCAGCAGTACCTCCGGGAAGGGGAACACTGAAGCTTTCTTT.

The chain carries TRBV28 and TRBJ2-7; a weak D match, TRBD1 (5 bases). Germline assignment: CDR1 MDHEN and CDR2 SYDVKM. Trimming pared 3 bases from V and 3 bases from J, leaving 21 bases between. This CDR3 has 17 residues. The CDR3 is CASSFELGLRVSYEQYF. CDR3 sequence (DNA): TGTGCCAGCAGTTTTGAGTTAGGCCTCAGGGTTAGCTACGAGCAGTACTTC.

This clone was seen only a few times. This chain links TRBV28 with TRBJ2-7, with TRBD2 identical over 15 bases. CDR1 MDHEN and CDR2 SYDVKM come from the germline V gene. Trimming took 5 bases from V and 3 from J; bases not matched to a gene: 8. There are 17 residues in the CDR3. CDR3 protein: CASSEGLAGGLSYEQYF. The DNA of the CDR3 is TGTGCCAGCAGTGAAGGACTAGCGGGAGGGCTAAGCTACGAGCAGTACTTC.

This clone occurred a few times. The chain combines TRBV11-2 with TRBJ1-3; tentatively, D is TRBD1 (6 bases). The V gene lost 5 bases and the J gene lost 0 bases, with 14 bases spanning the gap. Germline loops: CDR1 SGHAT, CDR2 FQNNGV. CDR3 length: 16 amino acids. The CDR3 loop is CASSLRDTLSGNTIYF. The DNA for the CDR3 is TGTGCCAGCAGCCTACGGGACACTCTCTCTGGAAACACCATATATTTT.

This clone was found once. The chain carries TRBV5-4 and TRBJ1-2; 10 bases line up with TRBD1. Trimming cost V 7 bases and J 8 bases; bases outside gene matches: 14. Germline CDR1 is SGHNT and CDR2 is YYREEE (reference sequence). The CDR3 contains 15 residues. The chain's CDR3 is CASGGRGTGVGGYTF. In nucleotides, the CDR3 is TGTGCCAGCGGGGGAAGAGGGACAGGGGTCGGAGGCTACACCTTC.

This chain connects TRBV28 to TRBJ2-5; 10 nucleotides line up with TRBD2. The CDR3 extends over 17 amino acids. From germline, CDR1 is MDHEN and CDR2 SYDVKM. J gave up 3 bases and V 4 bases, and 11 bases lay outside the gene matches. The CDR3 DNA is TGTGCCAGCAGTTCAGCATCTAGCGGGAGAGGGAAAGAGACCCAGTACTTC. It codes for CASSSASSGRGKETQYF.

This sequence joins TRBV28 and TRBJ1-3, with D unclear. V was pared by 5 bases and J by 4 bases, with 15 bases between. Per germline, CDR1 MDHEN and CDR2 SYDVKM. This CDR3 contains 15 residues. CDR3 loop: CASSLPGSRGNTIYF. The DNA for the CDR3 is TGTGCCAGCAGTCTCCCCGGGTCAAGGGGAAACACCATATATTTT.

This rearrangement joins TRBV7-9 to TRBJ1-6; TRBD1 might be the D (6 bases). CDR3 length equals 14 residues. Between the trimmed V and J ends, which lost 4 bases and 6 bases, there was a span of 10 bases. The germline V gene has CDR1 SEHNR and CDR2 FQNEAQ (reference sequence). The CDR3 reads CASSWDISNSPLHF. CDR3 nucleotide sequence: TGTGCCAGCAGCTGGGACATCAGTAATTCACCCCTCCACTTT.

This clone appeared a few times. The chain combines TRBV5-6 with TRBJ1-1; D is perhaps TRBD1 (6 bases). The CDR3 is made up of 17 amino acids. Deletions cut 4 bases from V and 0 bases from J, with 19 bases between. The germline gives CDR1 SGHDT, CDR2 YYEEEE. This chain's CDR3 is CASSPRGDIKLNTEAFF. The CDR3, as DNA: TGTGCCAGCAGCCCCAGGGGAGATATCAAATTGAACACTGAAGCTTTCTTT.

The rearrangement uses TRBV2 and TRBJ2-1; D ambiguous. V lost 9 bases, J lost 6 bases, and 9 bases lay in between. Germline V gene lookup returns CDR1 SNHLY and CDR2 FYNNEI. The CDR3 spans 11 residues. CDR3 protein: CASWAPNEQFF. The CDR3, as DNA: TGTGCCAGTTGGGCTCCCAATGAGCAGTTCTTC.

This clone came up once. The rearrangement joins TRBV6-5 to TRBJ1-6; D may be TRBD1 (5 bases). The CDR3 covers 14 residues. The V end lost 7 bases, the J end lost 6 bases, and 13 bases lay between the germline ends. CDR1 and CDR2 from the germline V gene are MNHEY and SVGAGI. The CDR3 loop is CASKAGTSNSPLHF. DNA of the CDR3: TGTGCCAGCAAGGCAGGGACTAGTAATTCACCCCTCCACTTT.

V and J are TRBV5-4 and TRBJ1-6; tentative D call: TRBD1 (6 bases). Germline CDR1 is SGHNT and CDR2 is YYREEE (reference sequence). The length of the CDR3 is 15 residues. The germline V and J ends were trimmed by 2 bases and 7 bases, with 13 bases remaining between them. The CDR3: CASSLPGQGNSPLHF. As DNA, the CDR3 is TGTGCCAGCAGCTTACCGGGACAAGGGAATTCACCCCTCCACTTT.

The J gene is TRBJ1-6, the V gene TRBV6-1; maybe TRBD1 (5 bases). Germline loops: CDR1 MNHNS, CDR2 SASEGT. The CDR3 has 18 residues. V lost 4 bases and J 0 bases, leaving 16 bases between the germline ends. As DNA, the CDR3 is TGTGCCAGCAGTGTTCCCAGGGTGTCGAGCTCCTATAATTCACCCCTCCACTTT. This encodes CASSVPRVSSSYNSPLHF.

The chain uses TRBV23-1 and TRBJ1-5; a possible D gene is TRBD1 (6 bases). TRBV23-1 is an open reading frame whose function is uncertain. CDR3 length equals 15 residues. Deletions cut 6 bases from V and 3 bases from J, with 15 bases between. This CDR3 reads CASRTKDSFNQPQHF. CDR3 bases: TGCGCCAGCAGAACAAAGGACAGCTTCAATCAGCCCCAGCATTTT.

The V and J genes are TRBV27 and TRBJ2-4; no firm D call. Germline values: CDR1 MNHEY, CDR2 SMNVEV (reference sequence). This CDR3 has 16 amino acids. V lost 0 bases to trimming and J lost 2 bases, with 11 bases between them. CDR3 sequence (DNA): TGTGCCAGCAGTTTATCGGTTCAGTTCCCCAAAAACATTCAGTACTTC. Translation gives CASSLSVQFPKNIQYF.

The CDR3 bases are TGTGCCAGCAGCTATGGACAGAAGAACACTGAAGCTTTCTTT. It yields the protein CASSYGQKNTEAFF. This sequence joins TRBV9 and TRBJ1-1, with D possibly TRBD1 on 6 matching bases. Germline values: CDR1 SGDLS, CDR2 YYNGEE. The V end lost 4 bases, the J end lost 1 base, and 11 bases lay between the germline ends. The CDR3 covers 14 residues.

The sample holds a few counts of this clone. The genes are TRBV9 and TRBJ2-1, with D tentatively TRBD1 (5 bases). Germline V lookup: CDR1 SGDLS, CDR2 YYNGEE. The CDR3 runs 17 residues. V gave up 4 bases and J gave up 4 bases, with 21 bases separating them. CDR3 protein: CASSLGGAATAYNEQFF. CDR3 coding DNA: TGTGCCAGCAGCCTCGGTGGGGCCGCGACAGCTTACAATGAGCAGTTCTTC.

In nucleotides, the CDR3 is TGTGCCAGTAGTACCAGACAGGGTGGACAGGCGGGCACTGAAGCTTTCTTT. Translated, it gives CASSTRQGGQAGTEAFF. The V call is TRBV19, the J call TRBJ1-1; TRBD1 aligns across 7 bases. CDR1 is LNHDA, CDR2 SQIVND, per germline (reference sequence). This CDR3 spans 17 amino acids. With 4 bases clipped from V and 4 bases from J, the junction kept 15 bases outside the gene matches.

Written as DNA, the CDR3 is TGTGCCAGCAGTGACACAGGGGCCTACGAGCAGTACTTC. This codes for CASSDTGAYEQYF. V is TRBV6-2 or TRBV6-3 and J is TRBJ2-7; 7 bases map to TRBD1. Germline CDR1 is MNHEY and CDR2 is SVGEGT. J was trimmed by 2 bases and V by 5 bases; bases with no gene match: 3. The CDR3 covers 13 residues.

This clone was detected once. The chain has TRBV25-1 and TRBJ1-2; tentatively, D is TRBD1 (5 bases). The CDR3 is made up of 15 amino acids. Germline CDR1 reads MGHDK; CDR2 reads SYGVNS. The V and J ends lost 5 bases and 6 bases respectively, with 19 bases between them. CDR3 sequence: CASSRPGGDSHGYTF. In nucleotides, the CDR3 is TGTGCCAGCAGTAGGCCCGGGGGGGATAGCCATGGCTACACCTTC.

CDR3 sequence: CASSHSDTHPYTEAFF. The DNA of the CDR3 is TGTGCCAGCAGCCATTCCGACACCCACCCCTACACTGAAGCTTTCTTT. The chain is built from TRBV3-1 (or the pseudogene TRBV3-2) and TRBJ1-1; D gene uncertain. The CDR3 loop spans 16 amino acids. The germline V gene has CDR1 LGHDT and CDR2 YNNKEL (reference sequence). Trimming removed 3 bases from V and 3 bases from J, with 17 bases in between.

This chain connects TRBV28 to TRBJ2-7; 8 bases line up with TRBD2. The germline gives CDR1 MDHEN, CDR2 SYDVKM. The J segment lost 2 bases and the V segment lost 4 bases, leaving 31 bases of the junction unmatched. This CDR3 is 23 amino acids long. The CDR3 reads CASSSRNVRGRGRFFITTYEQYF. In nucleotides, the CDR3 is TGTGCCAGCAGTTCCCGAAACGTGCGGGGCCGCGGGAGGTTCTTTATCACTACCTACGAGCAGTACTTC.

The DNA for the CDR3 is TGTGCCAGCAGCTTGGCCGGGACATCTTTGGTCAATGAGCAGTTCTTC. The encoded protein is CASSLAGTSLVNEQFF. The chain has TRBV5-8 and TRBJ2-1; D perhaps matches TRBD1 (6 bases). Germline values: CDR1 SGHTS, CDR2 YDEGEE. The CDR3 is 16 amino acids. V lost 0 bases, J lost 6 bases, and 16 bases lay in between.

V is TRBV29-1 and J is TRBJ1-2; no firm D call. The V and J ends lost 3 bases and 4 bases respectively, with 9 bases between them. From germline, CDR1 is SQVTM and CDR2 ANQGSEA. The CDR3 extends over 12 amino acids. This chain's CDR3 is CSVEAGSYGYTF. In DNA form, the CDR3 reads TGCAGCGTTGAGGCGGGGAGCTATGGCTACACCTTC.

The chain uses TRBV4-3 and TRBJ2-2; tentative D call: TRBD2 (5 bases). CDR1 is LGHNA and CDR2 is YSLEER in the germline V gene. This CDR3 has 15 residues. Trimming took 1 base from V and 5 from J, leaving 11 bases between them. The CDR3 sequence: CASSQVNRDTGELFF. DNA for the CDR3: TGCGCCAGCAGCCAAGTAAATCGGGATACCGGGGAGCTGTTTTTT.

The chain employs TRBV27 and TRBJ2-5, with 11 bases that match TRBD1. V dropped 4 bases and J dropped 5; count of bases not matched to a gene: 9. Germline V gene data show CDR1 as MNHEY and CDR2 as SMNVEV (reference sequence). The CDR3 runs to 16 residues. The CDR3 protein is CASSSPGTGGSETQYF. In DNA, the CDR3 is TGTGCCAGCAGTTCACCCGGGACAGGGGGTTCGGAGACCCAGTACTTC.

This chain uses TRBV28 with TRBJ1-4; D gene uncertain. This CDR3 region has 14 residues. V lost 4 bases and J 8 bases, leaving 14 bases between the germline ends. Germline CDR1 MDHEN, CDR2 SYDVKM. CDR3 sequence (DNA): TGTGCCAGCAGTTCGGCCCGGGGAAGAGAAAAACTGTTTTTT. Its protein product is CASSSARGREKLFF.